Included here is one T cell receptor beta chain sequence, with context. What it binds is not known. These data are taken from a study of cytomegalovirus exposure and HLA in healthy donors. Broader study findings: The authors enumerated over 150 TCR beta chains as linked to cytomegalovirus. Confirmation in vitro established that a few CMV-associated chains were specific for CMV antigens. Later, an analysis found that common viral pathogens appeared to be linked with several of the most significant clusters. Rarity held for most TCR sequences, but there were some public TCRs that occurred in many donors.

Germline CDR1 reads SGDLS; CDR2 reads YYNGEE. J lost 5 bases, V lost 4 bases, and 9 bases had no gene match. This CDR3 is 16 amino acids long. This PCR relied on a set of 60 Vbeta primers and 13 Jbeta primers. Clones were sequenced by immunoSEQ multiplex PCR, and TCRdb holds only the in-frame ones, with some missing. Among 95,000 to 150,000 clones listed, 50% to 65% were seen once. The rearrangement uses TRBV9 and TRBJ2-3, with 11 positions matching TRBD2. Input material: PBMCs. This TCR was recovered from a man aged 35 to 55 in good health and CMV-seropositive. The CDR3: CASSSHSSGGLDTQYF. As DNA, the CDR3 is TGTGCCAGCAGCTCCCATTCTAGCGGGGGGTTAGATACGCAGTATTTT.